A selection of T cell receptor beta chains follows, all from one sample in a study of cytomegalovirus exposure and HLA in healthy donors. Assay: immunoSEQ multiplex PCR; the TCRdb copy retains only in-frame clones and omits some. Of about 88,000 clones detected, 70% to 90% appear once; the ten largest clones hold around 2.5%. The sequenced sample was PBMCs. The receptors were gathered from a man between 18 and 29 years old in good health and CMV-seronegative. Both conserved end residues are part of each CDR3. Fields, in order: D gene, clone size, J gene, V gene, CDR3 protein, CDR3 DNA. D genes are given only for firm matches. Size tells how often a clone was seen (once, few, many) or the class of an expanded clone, and some rows leave it out.

d_call: NA
clone_size: NA
j_call: TRBJ2-7
v_call: TRBV29-1
cdr3_aa: CSVEQGYEQYF
cdr3_nt: TGCAGCGTTGAACAGGGCTACGAGCAGTACTTC

d_call: NA
clone_size: NA
j_call: TRBJ2-5
v_call: TRBV4-1
cdr3_aa: CASSQLSKTQYF
cdr3_nt: TGCGCCAGCAGCCAATTGTCAAAGACCCAGTACTTC

d_call: NA
clone_size: NA
j_call: TRBJ2-5
v_call: TRBV5-6
cdr3_aa: CASSLFSAGRGETQYF
cdr3_nt: TGTGCCAGCAGCTTGTTTTCGGCAGGGCGTGGGGAGACCCAGTACTTC

d_call: NA
clone_size: NA
j_call: TRBJ2-7
v_call: TRBV27
cdr3_aa: CASSSLTNYEQYF
cdr3_nt: TGTGCCAGCAGTTCACTCACTAACTACGAGCAGTACTTC

d_call: TRBD2
clone_size: NA
j_call: TRBJ2-1
v_call: TRBV9
cdr3_aa: CASSPWTSSYNEQFF
cdr3_nt: TGTGCCAGCAGCCCCTGGACTAGCTCCTACAATGAGCAGTTCTTC

d_call: TRBD2
clone_size: NA
j_call: TRBJ2-3
v_call: TRBV13
cdr3_aa: CASSSEPGREYVVTQYF
cdr3_nt: TGTGCCAGCAGCTCTGAACCGGGGCGGGAGTATGTTGTTACGCAGTATTTT

d_call: TRBD2
clone_size: NA
j_call: TRBJ2-3
v_call: TRBV11-3
cdr3_aa: CASSLDSRSSGRGHTQYF
cdr3_nt: TGTGCCAGCAGCTTAGACTCCAGGTCTAGCGGGAGAGGTCATACGCAGTATTTT

d_call: NA
clone_size: NA
j_call: TRBJ1-5
v_call: TRBV27
cdr3_aa: CASSPSLYNQPQHF
cdr3_nt: TGTGCCAGCAGTCCCTCGTTGTACAATCAGCCCCAGCATTTT

d_call: NA
clone_size: once
j_call: TRBJ2-1
v_call: TRBV27
cdr3_aa: CASAVVAGGYNEQFF
cdr3_nt: TGTGCCAGCGCGGTAGTTGCGGGCGGCTACAATGAGCAGTTCTTC

d_call: TRBD1
clone_size: NA
j_call: TRBJ2-7
v_call: TRBV4-1
cdr3_aa: CASSQDRGRYEQYF
cdr3_nt: TGCGCCAGCAGCCAAGACAGGGGGCGGTACGAGCAGTACTTC

d_call: TRBD1
clone_size: NA
j_call: TRBJ2-6
v_call: TRBV28
cdr3_aa: CASSGQGAGANVLTF
cdr3_nt: TGTGCCAGCAGTGGACAGGGTGCTGGGGCCAACGTCCTGACTTTC

d_call: NA
clone_size: few
j_call: TRBJ1-1
v_call: TRBV19
cdr3_aa: CASTWAGVNTEAFF
cdr3_nt: TGTGCCAGTACTTGGGCAGGGGTGAACACTGAAGCTTTCTTT

d_call: NA
clone_size: NA
j_call: TRBJ2-7
v_call: TRBV7-7
cdr3_aa: CASSFGGGDYEQYF
cdr3_nt: TGTGCTAGCAGCTTCGGTGGGGGCGACTACGAGCAGTACTTC

d_call: NA
clone_size: NA
j_call: TRBJ2-1
v_call: TRBV4-3
cdr3_aa: CASSQELVAQQFF
cdr3_nt: TGCGCCAGCAGCCAAGAATTGGTGGCCCAGCAGTTCTTC

d_call: TRBD1
clone_size: once
j_call: TRBJ2-7
v_call: TRBV29-1
cdr3_aa: CSVGDRGPYEQYF
cdr3_nt: TGCAGCGTTGGGGACAGGGGGCCCTACGAGCAGTACTTC

d_call: NA
clone_size: NA
j_call: TRBJ1-1
v_call: TRBV4-2
cdr3_aa: CASSLRTRTEAFF
cdr3_nt: TGTGCCAGCAGTCTACGAACGAGAACTGAAGCTTTCTTT

d_call: TRBD1
clone_size: NA
j_call: TRBJ1-4
v_call: TRBV19
cdr3_aa: CASSIDRGHGEKLFF
cdr3_nt: TGTGCCAGTAGTATCGACAGGGGGCATGGTGAAAAACTGTTTTTT

d_call: NA
clone_size: NA
j_call: TRBJ2-3
v_call: TRBV30
cdr3_aa: CAWSALSPRGTQYF
cdr3_nt: TGTGCCTGGAGTGCCTTATCTCCCAGGGGTACGCAGTATTTT

d_call: NA
clone_size: NA
j_call: TRBJ2-7
v_call: TRBV12-1
cdr3_aa: CASSLSPKNSYEQYF
cdr3_nt: TGTGCCAGCAGCCTCTCCCCCAAGAACTCCTACGAGCAGTACTTC

d_call: TRBD2
clone_size: NA
j_call: TRBJ2-1
v_call: TRBV18
cdr3_aa: CASSPRDGAGGPSYNEQFF
cdr3_nt: TGTGCCAGCTCGCCACGCGACGGAGCGGGAGGGCCGTCCTACAATGAGCAGTTCTTC

d_call: TRBD2
clone_size: once
j_call: TRBJ2-7
v_call: TRBV5-4
cdr3_aa: CASSVAGGPLNEQYF
cdr3_nt: TGTGCCAGCAGCGTGGCGGGGGGACCTCTCAACGAGCAGTACTTC

d_call: NA
clone_size: NA
j_call: TRBJ2-7
v_call: TRBV19
cdr3_aa: CASSPGGEQYF
cdr3_nt: TGTGCCAGTAGTCCCGGCGGCGAGCAGTACTTC

d_call: TRBD2
clone_size: NA
j_call: TRBJ2-7
v_call: TRBV11-1
cdr3_aa: CASSLGAVIGREVSYEQYF
cdr3_nt: TGTGCCAGCAGCTTAGGGGCGGTGATCGGACGGGAGGTCTCCTACGAGCAGTACTTC

d_call: TRBD1
clone_size: NA
j_call: TRBJ2-1
v_call: TRBV5-6
cdr3_aa: CASSFRGQRTADEQFF
cdr3_nt: TGTGCCAGCAGCTTCAGGGGACAGCGCACTGCGGATGAGCAGTTCTTC

d_call: TRBD2
clone_size: NA
j_call: TRBJ2-3
v_call: TRBV9
cdr3_aa: CASSVGTSGASTQYF
cdr3_nt: TGTGCCAGCAGCGTCGGGACTAGCGGGGCATCCACGCAGTATTTT

d_call: TRBD2
clone_size: NA
j_call: TRBJ2-1
v_call: TRBV6-6
cdr3_aa: CASSLLAGNNEQFF
cdr3_nt: TGTGCCAGCAGTCTGTTAGCGGGAAACAATGAGCAGTTCTTC

d_call: NA
clone_size: NA
j_call: TRBJ2-5
v_call: TRBV27
cdr3_aa: CASSVTGQETQYF
cdr3_nt: TGTGCCAGCAGTGTGACAGGACAAGAGACCCAGTACTTC

d_call: NA
clone_size: NA
j_call: TRBJ1-3
v_call: TRBV5-1
cdr3_aa: CASSSTAISGNTIYF
cdr3_nt: TGCGCCAGCAGCTCGACAGCGATCTCTGGAAACACCATATATTTT

d_call: NA
clone_size: NA
j_call: TRBJ2-2
v_call: TRBV5-4
cdr3_aa: CASSLKASAGLNTGELFF
cdr3_nt: TGTGCCAGCAGCTTGAAGGCTTCTGCGGGATTGAACACCGGGGAGCTGTTTTTT

d_call: TRBD2
clone_size: NA
j_call: TRBJ2-7
v_call: TRBV11-2
cdr3_aa: CASSPVAGVGHEQYF
cdr3_nt: TGTGCCAGCAGCCCGGTAGCGGGAGTGGGCCACGAGCAGTACTTC

d_call: TRBD2
clone_size: NA
j_call: TRBJ2-7
v_call: TRBV5-8
cdr3_aa: CASSSSGSEEQYF
cdr3_nt: TGTGCCAGCAGCTCGAGCGGGAGTGAAGAGCAGTACTTC

d_call: TRBD1
clone_size: NA
j_call: TRBJ2-1
v_call: TRBV7-2
cdr3_aa: CASSSRQGAGYNEQFF
cdr3_nt: TGTGCCAGCAGCTCCCGACAGGGGGCGGGCTACAATGAGCAGTTCTTC

d_call: TRBD1
clone_size: NA
j_call: TRBJ2-7
v_call: TRBV7-2
cdr3_aa: CASSWTGTGLIYEQYF
cdr3_nt: TGTGCCAGCAGCTGGACCGGGACAGGACTCATCTACGAGCAGTACTTC

d_call: NA
clone_size: NA
j_call: TRBJ1-1
v_call: TRBV19
cdr3_aa: CASMGGSEAFF
cdr3_nt: TGTGCCAGTATGGGGGGTTCTGAAGCTTTCTTT

d_call: NA
clone_size: NA
j_call: TRBJ2-7
v_call: TRBV7-9
cdr3_aa: CASSFAGAVAYEQYF
cdr3_nt: TGTGCCAGCAGCTTTGCGGGGGCTGTAGCCTACGAGCAGTACTTC

d_call: TRBD2
clone_size: once
j_call: TRBJ2-7
v_call: TRBV19
cdr3_aa: CASSTAGGGEQYF
cdr3_nt: TGTGCCAGTAGTACCGCGGGGGGAGGCGAGCAGTACTTC

d_call: TRBD1
clone_size: NA
j_call: TRBJ1-2
v_call: TRBV2
cdr3_aa: CASMRDRDYGYTF
cdr3_nt: TGTGCCAGCATGCGGGACAGGGACTATGGCTACACCTTC

d_call: TRBD1
clone_size: NA
j_call: TRBJ1-3
v_call: TRBV28
cdr3_aa: CASSFAGQSSGNTIYF
cdr3_nt: TGTGCCAGCAGTTTCGCGGGACAGAGTTCTGGAAACACCATATATTTT

d_call: TRBD2
clone_size: NA
j_call: TRBJ2-2
v_call: TRBV6-4
cdr3_aa: CASAAGGANTGELFF
cdr3_nt: TGTGCCAGCGCAGCGGGAGGAGCGAACACCGGGGAGCTGTTTTTT

d_call: NA
clone_size: once
j_call: TRBJ2-5
v_call: TRBV6-5
cdr3_aa: CASTAAAGTQYF
cdr3_nt: TGTGCCAGCACGGCCGCAGCGGGGACCCAGTACTTC

d_call: TRBD1
clone_size: NA
j_call: TRBJ2-6
v_call: TRBV5-5
cdr3_aa: CASSPVTGGGGANVLTF
cdr3_nt: TGTGCCAGCAGCCCGGTAACAGGGGGCGGTGGGGCCAACGTCCTGACTTTC

d_call: NA
clone_size: NA
j_call: TRBJ2-7
v_call: TRBV5-8
cdr3_aa: CASSPGPDREQYF
cdr3_nt: TGCGCCAGCAGCCCCGGTCCCGATCGCGAGCAGTACTTC

d_call: TRBD2
clone_size: NA
j_call: TRBJ2-5
v_call: TRBV7-2
cdr3_aa: CASSLSGHPGGETQYF
cdr3_nt: TGTGCCAGCAGCTTAAGCGGTCACCCCGGGGGGGAGACCCAGTACTTC

d_call: TRBD2
clone_size: NA
j_call: TRBJ2-2
v_call: TRBV5-1
cdr3_aa: CASSLGLPGTSGYTGELFF
cdr3_nt: TGCGCCAGCAGCTTGGGCCTACCCGGGACTAGCGGATACACCGGGGAGCTGTTTTTT

d_call: NA
clone_size: NA
j_call: TRBJ1-1
v_call: TRBV10-3
cdr3_aa: CAIRPGTPNTEAFF
cdr3_nt: TGTGCCATCAGGCCCGGGACACCGAACACTGAAGCTTTCTTT

d_call: NA
clone_size: NA
j_call: TRBJ1-1
v_call: TRBV7-3
cdr3_aa: CASSRSGGFSEAFF
cdr3_nt: TGTGCCAGCAGCCGAAGCGGGGGATTCTCTGAAGCTTTCTTT

d_call: NA
clone_size: NA
j_call: TRBJ1-5
v_call: TRBV27
cdr3_aa: CASRREMGNQPQHF
cdr3_nt: TGTGCCAGCAGGCGGGAGATGGGCAATCAGCCCCAGCATTTT

d_call: NA
clone_size: NA
j_call: TRBJ2-7
v_call: TRBV7-9
cdr3_aa: CASSLVGSSEQYF
cdr3_nt: TGTGCCAGCAGCTTGGTGGGCAGTAGCGAGCAGTACTTC

d_call: TRBD2
clone_size: NA
j_call: TRBJ2-7
v_call: TRBV19
cdr3_aa: CASSIETSGNYEQYF
cdr3_nt: TGTGCCAGTAGTATCGAGACTAGCGGGAACTACGAGCAGTACTTC

d_call: NA
clone_size: NA
j_call: TRBJ2-7
v_call: TRBV18
cdr3_aa: CASSPPGSGSYEQYF
cdr3_nt: TGTGCCAGCTCGCCTCCGGGATCGGGGTCTTACGAGCAGTACTTC

d_call: NA
clone_size: NA
j_call: TRBJ2-2
v_call: TRBV5-1
cdr3_aa: CASSFRQNTGELFF
cdr3_nt: TGCGCCAGCAGCTTTAGACAGAACACCGGGGAGCTGTTTTTT

d_call: NA
clone_size: NA
j_call: TRBJ2-4
v_call: TRBV11-1
cdr3_aa: CASSLTLRKGPGAKNIQYF
cdr3_nt: TGTGCCAGCAGCTTAACTCTACGGAAGGGGCCGGGAGCCAAAAACATTCAGTACTTC

d_call: NA
clone_size: once
j_call: TRBJ1-1
v_call: TRBV30
cdr3_aa: CAWVSGKAFF
cdr3_nt: TGTGCCTGGGTGTCAGGAAAAGCTTTCTTT